The 27 T cell receptor beta chains below come from one sample, sequenced in a study of blood T cell repertoires in COVID-19. The protocol was immunoSEQ multiplex PCR, while the TCRdb copy is restricted to in-frame clones and leaves out a portion. The sample lists under 50,000 clones, around 82% occurring once. What was sequenced was peripheral blood. Receptors were obtained from a man aged 35 to 55 with acute or convalescent COVID-19.

This clone was detected a few times. This sequence joins TRBV28 and TRBJ2-1; 7 bases match TRBD2. With 4 bases clipped from V and 2 bases from J, the junction kept 11 bases outside the gene matches. Germline V gives CDR1 MDHEN, CDR2 SYDVKM. The CDR3 is 17 residues long. In nucleotides, the CDR3 is TGTGCCAGCAGTTCTCCGCCGGGGGGAGACGCCTACAATGAGCAGTTCTTC. Amino acids: CASSSPPGGDAYNEQFF.

This rearrangement joins TRBV19 to TRBJ1-2; 9 bases are a match to TRBD1. The CDR3 extends over 18 amino acids. Germline V gene data show CDR1 as LNHDA and CDR2 as SQIVND (reference sequence). V was pared by 7 bases and J by 2 bases, with 17 bases of the junction left unmatched. The CDR3 sequence is CASMGIKGTGIRNYGYTF. The DNA for the CDR3 is TGTGCCAGTATGGGTATAAAGGGGACAGGGATTCGAAACTATGGCTACACCTTC.

The V gene is TRBV2, the J gene TRBJ1-1, with a possible D match to TRBD1 (6 bases). The V end lost 6 bases, the J end lost 4 bases, and 15 bases lay between the germline ends. From germline, CDR1 is SNHLY and CDR2 FYNNEI. The CDR3 runs to 14 residues. The CDR3 loop is CASRGVSGATEAFF. CDR3 nucleotides: TGTGCCAGCAGGGGGGTATCAGGGGCCACTGAAGCTTTCTTT.

DNA for the CDR3: TGTGCCAGCAGCTTGCCACAGGGGGCGGACTATGGCTACACCTTC. Its protein product is CASSLPQGADYGYTF. The chain couples TRBV5-4 to TRBJ1-2; 9 bases match TRBD1. The CDR3 covers 15 residues. The germline V gene has CDR1 SGHNT and CDR2 YYREEE (reference sequence). The V and J ends lost 1 base and 3 bases, in that order; junction bases with no gene match: 4.

The chain carries TRBV5-1 and TRBJ1-5; D is unclear. The CDR3 runs to 14 residues. V lost 0 bases and J 13 bases, leaving 17 bases between the germline ends. The germline CDR1 and CDR2 sequences are SGHRS and YFSETQ. CDR3 sequence reads: CASSLEGSWEEQHF. DNA of the CDR3: TGCGCCAGCAGCTTGGAAGGGTCTTGGGAGGAACAGCATTTT.

This chain links TRBV10-3 with TRBJ2-1; TRBD2 aligns across 11 bases. V shed 8 bases and J 5 bases; nucleotides not matched to a gene: 8. CDR1 is ENHRY, CDR2 SYGVKD, per germline. The CDR3 sequence is 15 residues long. The CDR3 nucleotides read TGTGCCATCGCGGCCTTAGCGGGGGGGAACAATGAGCAGTTCTTC. It codes for CAIAALAGGNNEQFF.

The V call is TRBV6-2 or TRBV6-3, the J call TRBJ2-5; 8 positions match TRBD2. Germline lookup yields CDR1 MNHEY and CDR2 SVGEGT. J was trimmed by 4 bases and V by 4 bases; bases with no gene match: 17. This CDR3 contains 18 residues. CDR3 protein: CASSSPLRRGASRETQYF. The CDR3 nucleotides read TGTGCCAGCAGTTCCCCCCTGAGGCGGGGGGCCTCCAGAGAGACCCAGTACTTC.

This clone was detected only a few times. V is TRBV19 and J is TRBJ2-2; 8 bases match TRBD1. Germline V CDR1 and CDR2: LNHDA, SQIVND (reference sequence). V lost 5 bases to trimming and J lost 7 bases; unmatched junction nucleotides: 6. This CDR3 region has 14 residues. This CDR3 reads CASSSDRVGGELFF. Written as DNA, the CDR3 is TGTGCCAGTAGTTCGGACAGGGTCGGCGGGGAGCTGTTTTTT.

The V call is TRBV19, the J call TRBJ2-7; D gene unclear. V lost 6 bases and J lost 4, with 13 bases in between. The CDR3 covers 13 residues. Germline CDR1 reads LNHDA; CDR2 reads SQIVND (reference sequence). CDR3 amino acids: CASRGPGKYEQYF. CDR3 in DNA: TGTGCCAGTAGGGGCCCAGGAAAATACGAGCAGTACTTC.

The V and J genes are TRBV28 and TRBJ1-6; TRBD1 matches 9 bases. The CDR3 is 14 residues long. The ends lost 6 bases at V and 11 bases at J; junction bases unmatched: 8. The germline V gene encodes CDR1 MDHEN and CDR2 SYDVKM. CDR3 DNA sequence: TGTGCCAGCAGCCAGGGACAGGGAGGGCCACCCCTCCACTTT. Translation gives CASSQGQGGPPLHF.

In DNA, the CDR3 is TGTGCCAGTAGTATAGTTAAGTCGCAGGGCGGGAATGGCTACACCTTC. Amino acids: CASSIVKSQGGNGYTF. This sequence joins TRBV19 and TRBJ1-2, with TRBD1 as a possible D gene (5 bases). Per germline, CDR1 LNHDA and CDR2 SQIVND (reference sequence). Trimming pared 1 base from V and 6 bases from J, leaving 18 bases between. This CDR3 contains 16 residues.

The chain combines TRBV6-5 with TRBJ2-7, with 9 bases lining up with TRBD1. There are 13 residues in the CDR3. In germline, CDR1 is MNHEY, CDR2 SVGAGI. The trim removed 8 bases at V and 4 bases at J, leaving 6 bases unmatched. As DNA, the CDR3 is TGTGCCAGCGAGGGGACAGGGTCGTACGAGCAGTACTTC. Its protein is CASEGTGSYEQYF.

The chain couples TRBV7-9 to TRBJ1-2; D gene uncertain. The CDR3 spans 13 residues. The germline CDR1 and CDR2 sequences are SEHNR and FQNEAQ (reference sequence). V was shortened by 3 bases and J by 2 bases, with 7 bases between the two germline ends. The CDR3 reads CASSLGVNYGYTF. The CDR3 DNA reads TGTGCCAGCAGCTTGGGCGTAAACTATGGCTACACCTTC.

CDR3 sequence reads: CASSLRGRHSNQPQHF. In DNA, the CDR3 is TGTGCCAGCAGTTTAAGGGGAAGGCACTCCAATCAGCCCCAGCATTTT. The rearrangement joins TRBV28 to TRBJ1-5; tentatively, D is TRBD1 (5 bases). CDR1 and CDR2 from the germline V gene are MDHEN and SYDVKM. CDR3 length: 16 amino acids. V was cut by 2 bases and J by 3 bases, with 14 bases left in between.

The chain is built from TRBV3-1 (or the pseudogene TRBV3-2) and TRBJ1-2, with a possible D match to TRBD1 (6 bases). Germline values: CDR1 LGHDT, CDR2 YNNKEL (reference sequence). Trimming shortened V by 10 bases and J by 11 bases, and 20 bases separated the two germline ends. The CDR3 length is 12 residues. This CDR3 reads CAIPLDRDTYTF. CDR3 bases: TGTGCCATCCCCCTAGACCGGGACACTTACACCTTC.

The chain joins TRBV7-8 to TRBJ2-7, with 10 bases fitting TRBD2. The germline V gene has CDR1 SGHVS and CDR2 FQNEAQ. The CDR3 is 16 amino acids. V lost 0 bases to trimming and J lost 3 bases; unmatched junction nucleotides: 5. This chain's CDR3 is CASSLALLAGVYEQYF. In nucleotides, the CDR3 is TGTGCCAGCAGCTTAGCGCTGCTAGCGGGGGTCTACGAGCAGTACTTC. The full variable domain, its missing parts supplied by reference TRBV7-8 and TRBJ2-7, is GAGVSQSPRYKVAKRGQDVALRCDPISGHVSLFWYQQALGQGPEFLTYFQNEAQLDKSGLPSDRFFAERPEGSVSTLKIQRTQQEDSAVYLCASSLALLAGVYEQYFGPGTRLTVT.

This clone was observed a few times. The chain recombines TRBV5-1 with TRBJ2-1; 8 bases map to TRBD2. V lost 0 bases and J lost 6; bases outside the gene matches: 5. In germline, CDR1 is SGHRS, CDR2 YFSETQ. The CDR3 has 15 amino acids. DNA for the CDR3: TGCGCCAGCAGCTTGGCGGGGGGGAATCTCAATGAGCAGTTCTTC. This translates into CASSLAGGNLNEQFF.

The CDR3 sequence: CASNGRGGPSPNQPQHF. In nucleotides, the CDR3 is TGTGCCAGTAATGGGAGGGGGGGACCCTCTCCCAATCAGCCCCAGCATTTT. This chain connects TRBV19 to TRBJ1-5; possibly TRBD1 for D (6 bases). Germline values: CDR1 LNHDA, CDR2 SQIVND (reference sequence). The CDR3 covers 17 residues. V lost 7 bases to trimming and J lost 3 bases, with 22 bases between them.

This clone was detected only once. This chain links TRBV18 with TRBJ2-7, with TRBD2 identical over 11 bases. CDR3 size: 15 residues. With V trimmed by 6 bases and J by 2 bases, 6 bases remained unmatched. Germline CDR1 and CDR2: KGHSH and LQKENI. In DNA form, the CDR3 reads TGTGCCAGCTCGGGGGGACTAGCGGAAACCTACGAGCAGTACTTC. Amino acids: CASSGGLAETYEQYF.

In this sample, this clone turned up once. This rearrangement joins TRBV30 to TRBJ2-7, with D perhaps matching TRBD2 (5 bases). Germline values: CDR1 GTSNPN, CDR2 SVGIG (reference sequence). The CDR3 length is 13 residues. The V end was cut by 3 bases, the J end by 3 bases, with 12 bases between. The CDR3 bases are TGTGCCTGGAGGGGGAGCTTTCGCTACGAGCAGTACTTC. It specifies CAWRGSFRYEQYF.

The count of this clone is one. CDR3 sequence reads: CASSPPGLGGYTF. The DNA of the CDR3 is TGTGCCAGCTCACCACCGGGGCTGGGCGGCTACACCTTC. This chain connects TRBV18 to TRBJ1-2; a weak D match, TRBD1 (5 bases). Germline values: CDR1 KGHSH, CDR2 LQKENI. V was cut by 0 bases and J by 8 bases, with 10 bases left in between. This CDR3 region has 13 residues.

The chain links TRBV4-1 to TRBJ2-1, with 11 bases matching TRBD1. The V and J ends lost 6 bases and 7 bases, in that order; junction bases with no gene match: 11. Per germline, CDR1 MGHRA and CDR2 YSYEKL. CDR3 size: 16 residues. CDR3 residues: CASSHTGTGGWNEQFF. CDR3 nucleotide sequence: TGCGCCAGCAGTCATACCGGGACAGGGGGTTGGAATGAGCAGTTCTTC.

The chain is built from TRBV9 and TRBJ1-4; TRBD1 matches 8 bases. The CDR3 contains 15 residues. V gave up 1 base and J gave up 7 bases; unmatched junction bases: 6. Germline V CDR1 and CDR2: SGDLS, YYNGEE. CDR3 loop: CASSVIGDRGEKLFF. CDR3 bases: TGTGCCAGCAGCGTAATAGGCGACAGGGGTGAAAAACTGTTTTTT.

The CDR3 protein is CASKWLSSNTEAFF. The CDR3 DNA is TGTGCCAGCAAGTGGCTGTCCTCGAACACTGAAGCTTTCTTT. The chain employs TRBV6-5 and TRBJ1-1; unclear D gene. The CDR3 runs 14 residues. The ends were cut back, 7 bases at V and 1 base at J, with 13 bases in the middle. Germline V gene data show CDR1 as MNHEY and CDR2 as SVGAGI.

This chain links TRBV2 with TRBJ1-2; 7 bases fit TRBD1. With V trimmed by 9 bases and J by 3 bases, 4 bases remained unmatched. CDR3 length: 12 residues. CDR1 SNHLY and CDR2 FYNNEI come from the germline V gene. The CDR3: CASQTGHYGYTF. The CDR3 DNA reads as TGTGCCAGTCAGACAGGGCACTATGGCTACACCTTC.

The V gene is TRBV20-1, the J gene TRBJ1-6; D is perhaps TRBD1 (5 bases). This CDR3 comprises 14 residues. CDR1 and CDR2 (germline): DFQATT, SNEGSKA (reference sequence). V shed 3 bases and J shed 10 bases, with 16 bases lying between them. The chain's CDR3 is CSASDAGQGSPLHF. Here the CDR3 DNA reads TGCAGTGCTAGTGACGCGGGGCAAGGGTCACCCCTCCACTTT.

The chain employs TRBV15 and TRBJ1-2, with D perhaps matching TRBD1 (5 bases). The CDR3 has 16 amino acids. V was cut by 0 bases and J by 0 bases, with 11 bases left in between. Germline CDR1 is LNHNV and CDR2 is YYDKDF (reference sequence). The CDR3 is CATSRDATATNYGYTF. CDR3 DNA: TGTGCCACCAGCAGAGATGCGACAGCTACTAACTATGGCTACACCTTC.